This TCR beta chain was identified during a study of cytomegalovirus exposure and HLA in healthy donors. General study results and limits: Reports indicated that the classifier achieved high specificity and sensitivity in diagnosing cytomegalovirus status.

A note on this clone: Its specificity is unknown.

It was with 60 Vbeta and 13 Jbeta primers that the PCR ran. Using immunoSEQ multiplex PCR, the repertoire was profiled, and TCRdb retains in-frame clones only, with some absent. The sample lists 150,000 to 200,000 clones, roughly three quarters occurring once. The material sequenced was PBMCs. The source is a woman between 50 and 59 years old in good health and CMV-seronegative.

CDR3 protein: CASRDTSGANVLTF. The CDR3 nucleotides read TGTGCCAGCAGGGACACCTCTGGGGCCAACGTCCTGACTTTC. The chain recombines TRBV19 with TRBJ2-6, with D maybe TRBD1 (6 bases). Germline V gene sequence: CDR1 LNHDA, CDR2 SQIVND (reference sequence). Trimming pared 9 bases from V and 0 bases from J, leaving 9 bases between. This CDR3 spans 14 amino acids.